These 18 T cell receptor beta chains were sequenced from one sample in a study of a mutant IDH1 vaccine in newly diagnosed glioma (dated by TCRdb to 2020 to 2022). Library preparation used the immunoSEQ multiplex PCR assay. TCRdb mirrors the immuneACCESS table, restricted to in-frame sequences. Some clones are absent from its copies; in checked studies, under half trace to an unresolved V gene, and the reason for the others is unknown. This sample comprises over 55,000 clones, 70% to 85% of them detected only once. Of the sample, 3% to 3.5% is held by the ten largest clones. According to the study, the label for this sample's time point signals: week 5, during vaccination. Each vaccine dose was 300 ug of a 20-mer mutant IDH1 peptide in Montanide, given subcutaneously with topical imiquimod. These receptors' targets are unknown. The material was PBMCs, obtained from a glioma patient whose treatment included an IDH1 peptide vaccine. Receptors were obtained from a woman under 30 with glioma. Some clones in this sample may be carry-over from other donors' samples.

The CDR3 nucleotides read TGTGCCACCAGCAGGGGAAGGTCCTCTGGAAACACCATATATTTT. It codes for CATSRGRSSGNTIYF. The rearrangement joins TRBV15 to TRBJ1-3; D remains ambiguous. Germline V gene sequence: CDR1 LNHNV, CDR2 YYDKDF (reference sequence). This CDR3 is 15 amino acids long. The ends were cut back, 3 bases at V and 0 bases at J, with 9 bases in the middle.

Notes on this clone: As the CDR3 is not closed by the conserved phenylalanine or tryptophan, this likely results from a read error. The V and J genes are TRBV7-9 and TRBJ2-7; no reliable D call. The germline CDR1 and CDR2 sequences are SEHNR and FQNEAQ (reference sequence). V lost 6 bases, J lost 1 base, and 7 bases lay in between. This CDR3 region has 12 residues. CDR3 sequence reads: CASSRLSYEQYL. The CDR3 nucleotides read TGTGCCAGCAGTAGACTGTCCTACGAGCAGTACCTC.

This clone has a handful of counts. V and J are TRBV10-3 and TRBJ1-1; TRBD1 agrees at 9 bases. Germline assignment: CDR1 ENHRY and CDR2 SYGVKD. J lost 1 base, V lost 10 bases, and 1 base had no gene match. There are 12 residues in the CDR3. The CDR3 nucleotides read TGTGCCACGGACAGGGGGAACACTGAAGCTTTCTTT. Protein sequence: CATDRGNTEAFF.

V is TRBV10-2 and J is TRBJ2-1, with 9 bases lining up with TRBD2. The CDR3 sequence is 16 residues long. Germline assignment: CDR1 WSHSY and CDR2 SAAADI. Germline trimming cut 3 bases from V and 4 bases from J; bases unmatched to any gene: 7. The CDR3 nucleotides are TGCGCCAGCAGTGACTCGCGGGAGGGCCGGTACAATGAGCAGTTCTTC. This translates into CASSDSREGRYNEQFF.

The chain couples TRBV9 to TRBJ1-1, with D perhaps matching TRBD1 (5 bases). V dropped 4 bases and J dropped 1 base, with 23 bases sitting between them. The CDR3 runs 18 residues. From germline, CDR1 is SGDLS and CDR2 YYNGEE. In nucleotides, the CDR3 is TGTGCCAGCAGCCCAGGGTCGATGTCGGGCTCTCCGAACACTGAAGCTTTCTTT. Its translation is CASSPGSMSGSPNTEAFF.

This clone showed up just once. The chain couples TRBV18 to TRBJ1-5; D unclear. The germline V and J ends were trimmed by 5 bases and 5 bases, with 10 bases remaining between them. The CDR3 has 13 amino acids. Per germline, CDR1 KGHSH and CDR2 LQKENI. For the CDR3, the DNA is TGTGCCAGCTCAGGCACAGATTATCAGCCCCAGCATTTT. As protein: CASSGTDYQPQHF.

This clone came up a few times. The chain links TRBV5-1 to TRBJ2-7, with 9 bases lining up with TRBD1. J was trimmed by 3 bases and V by 4 bases; bases with no gene match: 5. CDR1 SGHRS and CDR2 YFSETQ come from the germline V gene. This CDR3 comprises 14 residues. CDR3 region: CASSARTGDYEQYF. CDR3 DNA sequence: TGCGCCAGCAGCGCAAGGACAGGGGACTACGAGCAGTACTTC.

In its sample, this clone was seen once. The CDR3 bases are TGTGCCAGCAGTTTTAACTTTCCGTCCGAGCAGTTCTTC. The encoded protein is CASSFNFPSEQFF. The chain carries TRBV27 and TRBJ2-1; D gene uncertain. This CDR3 has 13 amino acids. Trimming pared 3 bases from V and 10 bases from J, leaving 13 bases between. From germline, CDR1 is MNHEY and CDR2 SMNVEV (reference sequence).

The rearrangement uses TRBV5-4 and TRBJ2-5; D not resolved. CDR1 SGHNT and CDR2 YYREEE come from the germline V gene (reference sequence). The length of the CDR3 is 15 residues. The V and J ends lost 5 bases and 0 bases respectively, with 14 bases between them. CDR3 amino acids: CASRPSLGYQETQYF. The CDR3 bases are TGTGCCAGCAGACCCTCCCTGGGGTACCAAGAGACCCAGTACTTC.

This clone turned up a few times. The J gene is TRBJ1-2, the V gene TRBV25-1; 10 nucleotides agree with TRBD1. With 6 bases clipped from V and 8 bases from J, the junction kept 9 bases outside the gene matches. The germline CDR1 and CDR2 sequences are MGHDK and SYGVNS. This CDR3 is 14 amino acids long. CDR3 sequence (DNA): TGTGCCAGCAGGCTGACAGGGGGCGCGCTGGGCTACACCTTC. Translation gives CASRLTGGALGYTF.

The chain carries TRBV9 and TRBJ1-6; D remains unclear. The CDR3 sequence is 15 residues long. Trimming removed 3 bases at V and 0 bases at J, with 7 bases between. Germline loops: CDR1 SGDLS, CDR2 YYNGEE. CDR3 sequence: CASSAGGSYNSPLHF. CDR3 sequence (DNA): TGTGCCAGCAGCGCCGGCGGCTCCTATAATTCACCCCTCCACTTT. Using reference TRBV9 and TRBJ1-6 for the parts outside the CDR3, the full variable domain is DSGVTQTPKHLITATGQRVTLRCSPRSGDLSVYWYQQSLDQGLQFLIQYYNGEERAKGNILERFSAQQFPDLHSELNLSSLELGDSALYFCASSAGGSYNSPLHFGNGTRLTVT.

The gene calls are TRBV13 and TRBJ2-6; 8 bases are shared with TRBD2. CDR3 length equals 20 residues. The V segment lost 5 bases and the J segment 0 bases; nucleotides outside the gene matches: 15. Germline loops: CDR1 PRHDT, CDR2 FYEKMQ (reference sequence). CDR3 nucleotides: TGTGCCAGCAGCCACCTTTATTCGACTAGCGAGAGCTCTGGGGCCAACGTCCTGACTTTC. Translation gives CASSHLYSTSESSGANVLTF. Combining the CDR3 with reference TRBV13 and TRBJ2-6 gives the whole variable domain AAGVIQSPRHLIKEKRETATLKCYPIPRHDTVYWYQQGPGQDPQFLISFYEKMQSDKGSIPDRFSAQQFSDYHSELNMSSLELGDSALYFCASSHLYSTSESSGANVLTFGAGSRLTVL.

This clone has just a few counts. The chain recombines TRBV6-5 with TRBJ1-1; D gene uncertain. Trimming took off 2 bases at V and 4 bases at J, with 14 bases between the two ends. Germline values: CDR1 MNHEY, CDR2 SVGAGI. This CDR3 comprises 15 residues. The CDR3 DNA reads as TGTGCCAGCAGTTACAGGTCGGTGTCCGGCACTGAAGCTTTCTTT. Translated: CASSYRSVSGTEAFF.

The chain has TRBV5-1 and TRBJ2-7; 10 bases are a match to TRBD1. Germline V gene data show CDR1 as SGHRS and CDR2 as YFSETQ. Losses at the gene ends were 6 bases for V and 4 bases for J; bases not matched to a gene: 7. There are 14 residues in the CDR3. In DNA, the CDR3 is TGCGCCAGCACAACCGGGACAGGGGCATACGAGCAGTACTTC. Translation gives CASTTGTGAYEQYF.

The CDR3 DNA reads as TGTGCCAGCAAGTTTCTGGGGGGGGTGAACACTGAAGCTTTCTTT. Protein sequence: CASKFLGGVNTEAFF. This chain uses TRBV2 with TRBJ1-1, with D possibly TRBD1 on 5 matching bases. This CDR3 comprises 15 residues. Germline loops: CDR1 SNHLY, CDR2 FYNNEI. Trimming removed 7 bases at V and 0 bases at J, with 15 bases between. The full variable domain, with the rest looked up from reference TRBV2 and TRBJ1-1, is EPEVTQTPSHQVTQMGQEVILRCVPISNHLYFYWYRQILGQKVEFLVSFYNNEISEKSEIFDDQFSVERPDGSNFTLKIRSTKLEDSAMYFCASKFLGGVNTEAFFGQGTRLTVV.

V is TRBV9 and J is TRBJ2-4; TRBD2 matches at 7 bases. This CDR3 is built from 17 residues. The junction had 11 bases not matched to a gene; V was cut back by 4 bases and J by 1 base. Germline V gene lookup returns CDR1 SGDLS and CDR2 YYNGEE. This CDR3 reads CASSPGLFLGAKNIQYF. The CDR3 nucleotides are TGTGCCAGCAGCCCGGGACTATTCCTAGGGGCCAAAAACATTCAGTACTTC.

The chain joins TRBV6-5 to TRBJ2-7; D is unresolved. The length of the CDR3 is 15 residues. Trimming took off 0 bases at V and 1 base at J, with 10 bases between the two ends. The germline V gene has CDR1 MNHEY and CDR2 SVGAGI. The CDR3 here is CASSYSMVSSYEQYF. The DNA for the CDR3 is TGTGCCAGCAGTTACTCGATGGTGAGTTCCTACGAGCAGTACTTC.

This rearrangement joins TRBV5-1 to TRBJ2-1; D remains ambiguous. The CDR3 is 15 amino acids. Per germline, CDR1 SGHRS and CDR2 YFSETQ. V lost 0 bases, J lost 4 bases, and 11 bases lay in between. CDR3 sequence: CASSLALVRYNEQFF. The CDR3 coding sequence is TGCGCCAGCAGCTTGGCCCTCGTAAGGTACAATGAGCAGTTCTTC.